Listed below are T cell receptor beta chains from one sample, sequenced in a study of technical replicates of blood from several donors. Only in-frame clones appear in the TCRdb table, and some are missing; sequencing was by immunoSEQ multiplex PCR. The profile covers about 79,000 clones, with around 90% appearing a single time and 0.3% to 0.5% taken by the ten largest. The material sequenced was T cells isolated from PBMCs. The receptors were gathered from a human donor in good health. Some clones in this sample may be carry-over from other donors' samples. The CDR3 runs from the conserved cysteine through the conserved F or W. Fields, in order: clone size, J gene, D gene, V gene, CDR3 protein, CDR3 DNA. D genes are given only for firm matches. The size of a clone is reported for some rows only, either as once, few or many, or as a class for expanded clones.

>NA|TRBJ1-1|NA|TRBV11-2
CASSLSGKNTEAFF
TGTGCCAGCAGCTTGTCGGGGAAGAACACTGAAGCTTTCTTT
>NA|TRBJ2-5|TRBD1|TRBV29-1
CSVEAPGGLWAQYF
TGCAGCGTTGAAGCGCCAGGGGGCCTTTGGGCCCAGTACTTC
>NA|TRBJ2-2|NA|TRBV14
CASSVGAGELFF
TGTGCCAGCAGCGTCGGAGCCGGGGAGCTGTTTTTT
>NA|TRBJ2-7|NA|TRBV6-4
CASSDSTGPLSEQYF
TGTGCCAGCAGTGACTCTACAGGGCCTCTCAGCGAGCAGTACTTC
>few|TRBJ1-5|NA|TRBV5-5
CASSLAGGNQPQHF
TGTGCCAGCAGCTTGGCCGGGGGGAATCAGCCCCAGCATTTT
>NA|TRBJ2-7|NA|TRBV19
CASSISGREQYF
TGTGCCAGTAGTATAAGCGGGCGCGAGCAGTACTTC
>NA|TRBJ1-2|NA|TRBV5-6
CASRSGHPGGYTF
TGTGCCAGCAGATCGGGACACCCGGGTGGCTACACCTTC
>NA|TRBJ2-7|TRBD2|TRBV27
CASSPWAGVFTLSYEQYF
TGTGCCAGCAGTCCCTGGGCGGGAGTTTTTACTTTGTCCTACGAGCAGTACTTC
>NA|TRBJ2-3|TRBD1|TRBV4-2
CASSRGDREVGDTQYF
TGTGCCAGCAGCCGAGGGGACAGGGAAGTAGGAGATACGCAGTATTTT
>NA|TRBJ2-1|TRBD1|TRBV7-3
CASSSYDRGRYEQFF
TGTGCCAGCAGCTCGTATGACAGGGGCCGTTATGAGCAGTTCTTC
>NA|TRBJ1-3|NA|TRBV25-1
CASSEILQGYSGNTIYF
TGTGCCAGCAGTGAGATATTACAGGGATACTCTGGAAACACCATATATTTT
>NA|TRBJ1-5|NA|TRBV4-1
CASSQDGRDNQPQHF
TGCGCCAGCAGCCAAGATGGGCGGGACAATCAGCCCCAGCATTTT
>once|TRBJ2-7|NA|TRBV4-1
CASSQAITQSGTYEQYF
TGCGCCAGCAGCCAAGCGATCACACAATCAGGGACATACGAGCAGTACTTC
>NA|TRBJ2-5|NA|TRBV25-1
CASSEPAGTQYF
TGTGCCAGCAGTGAGCCGGCGGGGACCCAGTACTTC
>NA|TRBJ2-7|NA|TRBV12-5
CASLPGTTSYEQYF
TGTGCTAGTCTTCCGGGAACGACCTCCTACGAGCAGTACTTC
>NA|TRBJ2-1|NA|TRBV11-3
CASSTSWLYNEQFF
TGTGCCAGCAGCACCAGTTGGCTCTACAATGAGCAGTTCTTC
>NA|TRBJ1-5|TRBD1|TRBV2
CASRGTGSNQPQHF
TGTGCCAGCAGGGGGACAGGGAGCAATCAGCCCCAGCATTTT
>NA|TRBJ2-7|NA|TRBV27
CASRVVAGSPYEQYF
TGTGCCAGCAGAGTGGTAGCCGGGTCCCCCTACGAGCAGTACTTC
>NA|TRBJ2-3|NA|TRBV18
CASSPPPWGADTQYF
TGTGCCAGCTCACCACCCCCCTGGGGGGCAGATACGCAGTATTTT
>NA|TRBJ2-1|TRBD2|TRBV12-5
CASGPWPGTSDNEQFF
TGTGCTAGTGGTCCGTGGCCCGGGACTAGCGACAATGAGCAGTTCTTC
>NA|TRBJ2-7|NA|TRBV20-1
CSARDLEQYF
TGCAGTGCTAGAGATCTTGAGCAGTACTTC
>NA|TRBJ2-1|NA|TRBV6-1
CASSELTVSYNEQFF
TGTGCCAGCAGTGAACTAACAGTCTCCTACAATGAGCAGTTCTTC
>NA|TRBJ1-4|TRBD1|TRBV6-1
CASTPTGQWEKLFF
TGTGCCAGCACCCCGACAGGGCAGTGGGAAAAACTGTTTTTT
>NA|TRBJ2-3|NA|TRBV7-8
CASSLRLAQSTDTQYF
TGTGCCAGCAGCCTTCGTCTAGCGCAAAGCACAGATACGCAGTATTTT
>NA|TRBJ2-5|NA|TRBV27
CASSPWTAQGTQYF
TGTGCCAGCAGTCCCTGGACAGCGCAGGGGACCCAGTACTTC
>once|TRBJ2-1|TRBD1|TRBV9
CASSGGGSAGRQFF
TGTGCCAGCAGCGGAGGGGGCTCGGCCGGTAGGCAGTTCTTC
>NA|TRBJ2-1|NA|TRBV11-2
CASSWDSLGGQFF
TGTGCCAGCAGCTGGGACTCCCTCGGTGGGCAGTTCTTC
>NA|TRBJ1-1|NA|TRBV28
CASSSTDRNTEAFF
TGTGCCAGCAGTTCCACCGACAGGAACACTGAAGCTTTCTTT
>NA|TRBJ2-1|TRBD2|TRBV4-2
CASSQNRLAGQVNEQFF
TGTGCCAGCAGCCAAAACCGGCTAGCGGGACAAGTAAATGAGCAGTTCTTC
>NA|TRBJ2-7|NA|TRBV4-1
CASSHNYQQYF
TGCGCCAGCAGCCATAACTACCAGCAGTACTTC
>NA|TRBJ2-4|NA|TRBV5-1
CASSLERRGPDIQYF
TGCGCCAGCAGCTTGGAACGCAGAGGGCCCGACATTCAGTACTTC
>NA|TRBJ2-4|NA|TRBV11-3
CASSLGTGSSIQYF
TGTGCCAGCAGCTTAGGAACCGGGTCTAGCATTCAGTACTTC
>NA|TRBJ1-1|NA|TRBV29-1
CSVDVGRGAMVFF
NA
>NA|TRBJ2-1|NA|TRBV7-8
CASARSGNEQFF
TGTGCCAGCGCGCGGAGCGGCAATGAGCAGTTCTTC
>NA|TRBJ2-7|NA|TRBV28
CASSPVVALSYEQYF
TGTGCCAGCAGCCCTGTGGTAGCGCTCTCCTACGAGCAGTACTTC
>NA|TRBJ2-1|TRBD2|TRBV7-2
CASSATGTSSNNEQFF
TGTGCCAGCAGCGCAACCGGGACTAGCAGCAACAATGAGCAGTTCTTC
>NA|TRBJ2-7|TRBD2|TRBV7-9
CASSFGTSGREGSYEQYF
TGTGCCAGCAGCTTTGGAACTAGCGGGAGGGAAGGGTCCTACGAGCAGTACTTC
>NA|TRBJ1-1|NA|TRBV11-2
CASSSLGPWGPNTEAFF
TGTGCCAGCAGCTCCCTGGGCCCTTGGGGGCCGAACACTGAAGCTTTCTTT
>NA|TRBJ2-4|NA|TRBV19
CASSIFGQGSVLTKNIQYF
TGTGCCAGTAGTATCTTTGGGCAGGGCTCAGTTCTTACCAAAAACATTCAGTACTTC
>NA|TRBJ2-5|TRBD2|TRBV19
CASSIELAGGETQYF
TGTGCCAGTAGTATAGAGCTAGCGGGAGGTGAGACCCAGTACTTC